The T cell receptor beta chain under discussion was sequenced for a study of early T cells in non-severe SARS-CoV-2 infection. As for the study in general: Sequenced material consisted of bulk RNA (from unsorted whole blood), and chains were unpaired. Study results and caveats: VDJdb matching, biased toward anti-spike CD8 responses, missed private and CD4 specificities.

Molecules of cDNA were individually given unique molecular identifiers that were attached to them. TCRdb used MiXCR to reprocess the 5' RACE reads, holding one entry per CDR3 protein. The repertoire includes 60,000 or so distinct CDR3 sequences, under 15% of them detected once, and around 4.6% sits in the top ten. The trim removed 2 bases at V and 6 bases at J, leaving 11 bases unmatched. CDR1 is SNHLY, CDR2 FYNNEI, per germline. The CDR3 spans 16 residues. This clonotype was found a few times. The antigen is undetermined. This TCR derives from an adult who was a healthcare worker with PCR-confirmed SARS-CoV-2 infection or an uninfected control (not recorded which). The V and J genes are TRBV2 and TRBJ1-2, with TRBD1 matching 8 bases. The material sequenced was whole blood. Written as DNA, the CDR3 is TGTGCCAGCAGTGAAACCCGACAGGGGTCCCTCGATGGCTACACCTTC. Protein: CASSETRQGSLDGYTF.